This TCR beta chain stems from a study of shared clonotypes between healthy human individuals. Trimming stripped 7 bases from V and 0 bases from J, with 18 bases between. The CDR3 sequence is 16 residues long. Profiling relied on immunoSEQ multiplex PCR, and the TCRdb table lists in-frame clones only, not all of them. The sample consists of about 1 million clones, more than 65% of them appearing once. This clonotype was obtained from a young man in good health. The sequencing input was memory CD4+ T cells sorted from blood. The subset denotes: CD45RA-negative fraction. The chain recombines TRBV23-1 with TRBJ1-2; D unresolved. TRBV23-1 is filed as an ORF, its function uncertain. The chain's CDR3 is CASTSEEDGPNYGYTF. Written as DNA, the CDR3 is TGCGCCAGCACCAGCGAAGAGGACGGTCCTAACTATGGCTACACCTTC.